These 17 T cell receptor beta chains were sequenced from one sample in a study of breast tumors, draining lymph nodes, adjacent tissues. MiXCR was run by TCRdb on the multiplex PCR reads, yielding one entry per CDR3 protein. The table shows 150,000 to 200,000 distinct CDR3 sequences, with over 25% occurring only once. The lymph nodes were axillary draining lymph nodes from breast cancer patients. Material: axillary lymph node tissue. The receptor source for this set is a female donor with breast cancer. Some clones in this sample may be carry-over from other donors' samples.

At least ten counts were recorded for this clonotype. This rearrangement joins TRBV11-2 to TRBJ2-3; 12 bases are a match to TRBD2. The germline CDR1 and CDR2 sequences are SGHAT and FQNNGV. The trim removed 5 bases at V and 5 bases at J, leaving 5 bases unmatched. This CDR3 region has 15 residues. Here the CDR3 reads CASSPPGLAGDTQYF. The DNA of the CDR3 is TGTGCCAGCAGCCCACCGGGACTAGCGGGAGATACGCAGTATTTT.

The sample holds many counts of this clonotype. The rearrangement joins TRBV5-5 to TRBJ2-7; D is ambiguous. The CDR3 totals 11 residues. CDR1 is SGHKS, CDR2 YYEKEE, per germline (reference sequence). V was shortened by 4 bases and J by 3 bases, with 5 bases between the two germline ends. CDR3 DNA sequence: TGTGCCAGCAGCGATTACTACGAGCAGTACTTC. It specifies CASSDYYEQYF.

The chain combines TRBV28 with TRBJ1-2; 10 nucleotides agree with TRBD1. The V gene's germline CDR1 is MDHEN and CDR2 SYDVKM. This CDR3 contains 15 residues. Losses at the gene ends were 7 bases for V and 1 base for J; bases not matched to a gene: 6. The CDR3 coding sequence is TGTGCCAGCACCGTTTGGGACAGGGGTAACTATGGCTACACCTTC. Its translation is CASTVWDRGNYGYTF.

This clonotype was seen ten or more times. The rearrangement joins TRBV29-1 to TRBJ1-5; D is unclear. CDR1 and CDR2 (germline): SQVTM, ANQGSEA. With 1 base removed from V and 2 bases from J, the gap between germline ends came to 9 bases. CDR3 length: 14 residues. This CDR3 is CSVEGVRGNQPQHF. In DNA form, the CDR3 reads TGCAGCGTTGAAGGAGTAAGGGGCAATCAGCCCCAGCATTTT.

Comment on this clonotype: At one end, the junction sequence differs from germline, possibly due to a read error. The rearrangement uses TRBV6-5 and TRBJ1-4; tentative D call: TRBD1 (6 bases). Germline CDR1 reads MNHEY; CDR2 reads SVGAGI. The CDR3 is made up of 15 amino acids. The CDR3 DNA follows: TGTGCCAGCAGTGATGGGATAGGGGGAGGTGGAAAACTGTTCTTT. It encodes CASSDGIGGGGKLFF.

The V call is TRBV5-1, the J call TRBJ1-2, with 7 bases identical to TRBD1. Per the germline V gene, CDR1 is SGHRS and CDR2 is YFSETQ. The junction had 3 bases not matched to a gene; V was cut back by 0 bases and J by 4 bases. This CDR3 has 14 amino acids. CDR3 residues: CASSLAGTVYGYTF. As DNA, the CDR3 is TGCGCCAGCAGCTTGGCCGGGACAGTCTATGGCTACACCTTC.

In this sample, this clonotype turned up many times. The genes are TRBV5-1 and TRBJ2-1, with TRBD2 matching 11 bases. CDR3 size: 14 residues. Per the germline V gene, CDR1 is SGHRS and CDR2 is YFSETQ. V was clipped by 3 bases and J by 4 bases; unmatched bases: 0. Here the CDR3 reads CASSSSGGYNEQFF. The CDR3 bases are TGCGCCAGCAGCTCTAGCGGGGGGTACAATGAGCAGTTCTTC.

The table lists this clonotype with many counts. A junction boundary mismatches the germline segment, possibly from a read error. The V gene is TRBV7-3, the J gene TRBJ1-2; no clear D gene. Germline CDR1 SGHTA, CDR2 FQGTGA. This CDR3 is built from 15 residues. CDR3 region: CASSPRGVANYGYPF. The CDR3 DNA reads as TGTGCCAGCAGCCCCCGTGGGGTTGCTAACTATGGCTACCCCTTC.

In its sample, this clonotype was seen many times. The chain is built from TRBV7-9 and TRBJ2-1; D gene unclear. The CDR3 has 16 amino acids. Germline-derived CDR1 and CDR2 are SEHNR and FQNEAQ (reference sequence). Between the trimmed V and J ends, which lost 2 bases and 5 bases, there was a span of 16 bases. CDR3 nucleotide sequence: TGTGCCAGCAGCTTACTTACTGCGCCGAGGAACAATGAGCAGTTCTTC. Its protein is CASSLLTAPRNNEQFF.

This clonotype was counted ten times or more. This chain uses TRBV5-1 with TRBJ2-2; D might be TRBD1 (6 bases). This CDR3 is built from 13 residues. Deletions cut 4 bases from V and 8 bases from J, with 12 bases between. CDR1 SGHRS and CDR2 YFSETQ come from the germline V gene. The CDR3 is CASSEQGRGELFF. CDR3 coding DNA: TGCGCCAGCAGCGAACAGGGCCGTGGGGAGCTGTTTTTT.

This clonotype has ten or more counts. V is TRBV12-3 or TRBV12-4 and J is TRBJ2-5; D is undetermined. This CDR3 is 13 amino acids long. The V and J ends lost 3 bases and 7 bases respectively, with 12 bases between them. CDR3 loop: CASSLGGLGTQYF. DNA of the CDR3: TGTGCCAGCAGTTTGGGCGGCTTAGGGACCCAGTACTTC.

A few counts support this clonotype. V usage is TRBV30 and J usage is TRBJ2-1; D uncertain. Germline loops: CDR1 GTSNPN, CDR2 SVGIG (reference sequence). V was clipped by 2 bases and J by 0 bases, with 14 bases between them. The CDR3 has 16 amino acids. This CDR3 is CAWSRGRILSYNEQFF. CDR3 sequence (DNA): TGTGCCTGGAGTCGTGGGCGGATACTCTCCTACAATGAGCAGTTCTTC.

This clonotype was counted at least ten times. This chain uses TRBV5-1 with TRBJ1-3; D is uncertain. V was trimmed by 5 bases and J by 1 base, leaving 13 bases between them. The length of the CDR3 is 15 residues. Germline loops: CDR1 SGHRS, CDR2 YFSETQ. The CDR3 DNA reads TGCGCCAGCAGTTCCGATACGGGTTCTGGAAACACCATATATTTT. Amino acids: CASSSDTGSGNTIYF.

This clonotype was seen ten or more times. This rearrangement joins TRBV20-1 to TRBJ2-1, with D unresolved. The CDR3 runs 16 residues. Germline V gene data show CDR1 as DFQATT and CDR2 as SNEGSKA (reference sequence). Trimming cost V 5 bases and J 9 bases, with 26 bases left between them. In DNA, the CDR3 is TGCAGTGCTGGCTTTCGGAGCGCCTCGAGGATGGGTGAGCAGTTCTTC. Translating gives CSAGFRSASRMGEQFF.

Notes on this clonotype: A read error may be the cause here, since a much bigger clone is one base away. The CDR3 coding sequence is TGTGCCAGCAGTCCAGGGGGCTCTAATGAAAAACTGGTTTTT. Translating it yields CASSPGGSNEKLVF. V is TRBV2 and J is TRBJ1-4; 8 nucleotides line up with TRBD1. The germline gives CDR1 SNHLY, CDR2 FYNNEI. This CDR3 is 14 amino acids long.

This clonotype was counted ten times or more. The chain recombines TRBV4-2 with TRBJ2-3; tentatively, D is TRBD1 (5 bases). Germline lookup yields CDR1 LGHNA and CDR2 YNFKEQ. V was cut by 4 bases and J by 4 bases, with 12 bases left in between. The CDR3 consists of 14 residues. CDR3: CASSLQGRADTQYF. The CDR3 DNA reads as TGTGCCAGCAGCCTCCAGGGAAGGGCAGATACGCAGTATTTT.

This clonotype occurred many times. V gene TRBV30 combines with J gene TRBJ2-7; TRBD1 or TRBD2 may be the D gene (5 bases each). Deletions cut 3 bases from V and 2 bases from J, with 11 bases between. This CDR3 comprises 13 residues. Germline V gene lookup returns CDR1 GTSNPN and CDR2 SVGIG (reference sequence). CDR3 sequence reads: CAWRQEDTYEQYF. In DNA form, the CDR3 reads TGTGCCTGGAGACAGGAGGACACCTACGAGCAGTACTTC.